This TCR beta chain was identified in a study of PD-1 blockade in classical Hodgkin lymphoma. Overall study findings and caveats: Researchers reported that CD4+ TCR diversity, though not CD8+, rose significantly by C4D1. Healthy donors were reported to have higher baseline TCR diversity than newly diagnosed patients.

Measured with immunoSEQ multiplex PCR; TCRdb has only the in-frame clones, and not every one. This table has about 97,000 clones, 75% to 90% appearing once. Concerning this clone: The target antigen is unknown.

Autologous stem cell transplantation was followed by relapse in every patient, and brentuximab vedotin exposure varied. When best responses were assessed, they were complete response, partial response or progressive disease. Sample: peripheral blood mononuclear cells (PBMCs), taken at baseline. The sequence came from a human donor with classical Hodgkin lymphoma.

CDR3 bases: TGTGCCAGCAGCTTTAGCGGGGTCAATGAGCAGTTCTTC. This gives the protein CASSFSGVNEQFF. This sequence joins TRBV11-3 and TRBJ2-1; 8 positions agree with TRBD2. V shed 3 bases, J shed 6 bases, and the junction held 1 base outside the gene matches. Germline values: CDR1 SGHNT, CDR2 YENEEA. This CDR3 comprises 13 residues.